This T cell receptor beta chain was captured in a study of Graves' ophthalmopathy and Graves' hyperthyroidism. The overall study: Stable hyperthyroidism meant no ophthalmopathy within 18 months of follow-up.

CDR3 regions of TCR beta were amplified from RNA transcripts. First-round RT-PCR relied on HTBI primers, and a second-round multiplex PCR came next. TCRdb reprocessed the multiplex PCR reads with MiXCR, giving one entry per CDR3 protein. This table has around 520,000 distinct CDR3 sequences, just under 40% appearing once. In its sample, this clonotype was seen a few times. Its antigen is undetermined. The CDR3 has 15 amino acids. Trimming shortened V by 0 bases and J by 5 bases, and 10 bases separated the two germline ends. The V gene's germline CDR1 is MDHEN and CDR2 SYDVKM. Study-level results: Researchers report that a 13-signature model separated ophthalmopathy from stable hyperthyroidism, posting around 90% sensitivity and about 78% specificity.

Hyperthyroidism patients were newly diagnosed, under 2 months' duration, aged 18 to 65. Other autoimmune diseases, uncontrolled infections, pregnancy or lactation excluded patients from enrollment. The sample was peripheral blood or thyroid tissue (not recorded which). The chain has TRBV28 and TRBJ2-2; D is possibly TRBD2 (6 bases). The TCR sequence derives from an adult man with Graves' hyperthyroidism. DNA for the CDR3: TGTGCCAGCAGTTTATGGACGGCGGGAACCGGGGAGCTGTTTTTT. It yields the protein CASSLWTAGTGELFF.